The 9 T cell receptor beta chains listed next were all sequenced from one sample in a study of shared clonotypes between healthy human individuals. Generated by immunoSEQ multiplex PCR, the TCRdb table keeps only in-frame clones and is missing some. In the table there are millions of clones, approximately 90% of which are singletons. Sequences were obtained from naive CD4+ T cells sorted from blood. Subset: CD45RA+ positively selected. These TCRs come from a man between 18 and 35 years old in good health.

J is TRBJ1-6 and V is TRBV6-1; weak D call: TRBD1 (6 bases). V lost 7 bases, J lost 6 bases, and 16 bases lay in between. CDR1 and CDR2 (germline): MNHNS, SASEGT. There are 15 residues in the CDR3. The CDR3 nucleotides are TGTGCCAGCAAGGCAGGGGTTTCAACTAATTCACCCCTCCACTTT. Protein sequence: CASKAGVSTNSPLHF.

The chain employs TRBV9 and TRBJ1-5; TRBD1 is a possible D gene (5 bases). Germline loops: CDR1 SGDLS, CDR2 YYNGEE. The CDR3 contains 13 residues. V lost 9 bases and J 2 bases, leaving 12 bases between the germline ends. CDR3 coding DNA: TGTGCCATTCTGAGGGACGGCAATCAGCCCCAGCATTTT. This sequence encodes CAILRDGNQPQHF.

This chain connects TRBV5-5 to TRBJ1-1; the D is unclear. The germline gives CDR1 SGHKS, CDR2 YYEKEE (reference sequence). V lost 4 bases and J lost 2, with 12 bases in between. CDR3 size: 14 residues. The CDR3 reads CASSPKSLNTEAFF. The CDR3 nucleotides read TGTGCCAGCAGCCCCAAGTCCCTTAACACTGAAGCTTTCTTT.

The CDR3 reads CAWSVGGQGWEKLFF. CDR3 sequence (DNA): TGTGCCTGGAGTGTAGGAGGGCAGGGGTGGGAAAAACTGTTTTTT. This chain links TRBV30 with TRBJ1-4; maybe TRBD1 (6 bases). Trimming cost V 0 bases and J 8 bases, with 16 bases left between them. The CDR3 spans 15 residues. Germline CDR1 GTSNPN, CDR2 SVGIG (reference sequence).

This chain's CDR3 is CASSLAPGRTEAFF. In nucleotides, the CDR3 is TGTGCCAGCAGCTTAGCCCCAGGGAGAACTGAAGCTTTCTTT. This rearrangement joins TRBV11-2 to TRBJ1-1; tentative D call: TRBD1 (5 bases). The CDR3 has 14 residues. The germline V gene has CDR1 SGHAT and CDR2 FQNNGV. Trimming removed 1 base at V and 5 bases at J, with 11 bases between.

This CDR3 reads CASSLVAGGQYEQYF. The CDR3 bases are TGCGCCAGCAGCTTGGTGGCCGGGGGTCAATACGAGCAGTACTTC. The chain couples TRBV5-1 to TRBJ2-7, with a tentative D call TRBD2 (6 bases). The germline V gene has CDR1 SGHRS and CDR2 YFSETQ. V was shortened by 0 bases and J by 4 bases, with 14 bases between the two germline ends. This CDR3 is built from 15 residues. The full variable domain, in which reference TRBV5-1 and TRBJ2-7 provide the parts outside the CDR3, is KAGVTQTPRYLIKTRGQQVTLSCSPISGHRSVSWYQQTPGQGLQFLFEYFSETQRNKGNFPGRFSGRQFSNSRSEMNVSTLELGDSALYLCASSLVAGGQYEQYFGPGTRLTVT.

The CDR3 DNA reads TGTGCCAGTAGTAGGGACAGAACCTACGAGCAGTACTTC. Translating it yields CASSRDRTYEQYF. This chain connects TRBV19 to TRBJ2-7, with 7 nucleotides matching TRBD1. J lost 2 bases, V lost 4 bases, and 2 bases had no gene match. Germline V gene sequence: CDR1 LNHDA, CDR2 SQIVND (reference sequence). The CDR3 length is 13 residues.

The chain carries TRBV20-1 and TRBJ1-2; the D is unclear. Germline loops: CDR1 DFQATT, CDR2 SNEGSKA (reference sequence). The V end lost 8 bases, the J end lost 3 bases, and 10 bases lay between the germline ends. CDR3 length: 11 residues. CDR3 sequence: CSHTMDYGYTF. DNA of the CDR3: TGCAGTCATACCATGGACTATGGCTACACCTTC.

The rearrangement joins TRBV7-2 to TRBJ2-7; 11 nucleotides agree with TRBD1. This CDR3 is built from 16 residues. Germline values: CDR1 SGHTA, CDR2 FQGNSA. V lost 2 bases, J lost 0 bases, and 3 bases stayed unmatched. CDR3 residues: CASSLTGTGGSYEQYF. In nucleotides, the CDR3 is TGTGCCAGCAGCTTAACCGGGACAGGGGGCTCCTACGAGCAGTACTTC. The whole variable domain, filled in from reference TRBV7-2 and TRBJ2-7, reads GAGVSQSPSNKVTEKGKDVELRCDPISGHTALYWYRQSLGQGLEFLIYFQGNSAPDKSGLPSDRFSAERTGGSVSTLTIQRTQQEDSAVYLCASSLTGTGGSYEQYFGPGTRLTVT.